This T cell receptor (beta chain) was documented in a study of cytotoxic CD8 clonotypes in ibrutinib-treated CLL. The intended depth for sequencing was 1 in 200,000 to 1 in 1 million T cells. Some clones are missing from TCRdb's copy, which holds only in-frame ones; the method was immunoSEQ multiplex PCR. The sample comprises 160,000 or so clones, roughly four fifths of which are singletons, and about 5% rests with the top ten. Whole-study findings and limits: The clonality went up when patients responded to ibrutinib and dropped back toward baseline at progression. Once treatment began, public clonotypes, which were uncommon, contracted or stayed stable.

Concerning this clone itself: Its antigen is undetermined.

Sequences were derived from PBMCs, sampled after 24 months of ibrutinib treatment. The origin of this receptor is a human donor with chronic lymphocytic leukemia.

The CDR3 here is CASSDINYNEQFF. CDR3 DNA sequence: TGTGCCAGTAGTGACATCAACTACAATGAGCAGTTCTTC. The chain couples TRBV19 to TRBJ2-1; no definite D call. The V end lost 5 bases, the J end lost 3 bases, and 8 bases lay between the germline ends. The CDR3 length is 13 residues. Germline values: CDR1 LNHDA, CDR2 SQIVND (reference sequence).